The T cell receptor (beta chain) under discussion was sequenced for a study of cytomegalovirus exposure and HLA in healthy donors. In the study overall: In terms of ancestry, the Caucasian-associated cluster contained roughly 81% of the 350 to 450 genotyped donors. Study observations and caveats: Earlier analysis found most TCR beta V segments productive about 87% or about 30% of the time. Later on, analysis showed that most CMV-associated TCR beta chains appeared to be HLA-restricted. It emerged from a later analysis that several of the most significant clusters appeared to be linked to common viral pathogens.

This clone was observed a handful of times. Its matching antigen is unknown. PCR amplification relied on 60 Vbeta primers (plus 13 Jbeta primers). Libraries were prepared by immunoSEQ multiplex PCR; TCRdb keeps only in-frame clonotypes and omits some of them. This table has 110,000 to 150,000 clones, 65% to 80% appearing once. Trimming cost V 7 bases and J 3 bases, with 13 bases left between them. The CDR3 is 13 residues long. From germline, CDR1 is SGDLS and CDR2 YYNGEE. The sequencing sample was made of PBMCs. This sequence joins TRBV9 and TRBJ1-1, with a tentative D call TRBD1 (6 bases). This receptor was identified in a male donor in good health and CMV-seropositive. The CDR3 loop reads CASGGRGDTEAFF. The CDR3 DNA sequence: TGTGCCAGCGGAGGCAGGGGTGACACTGAAGCTTTCTTT.